A single sample gave rise to the 16 T cell receptor beta chains below, sequenced in a study of CD8 T cells in ankylosing spondylitis. TCRdb reanalysed the 5' RACE reads using MiXCR and keeps one entry per CDR3 protein. The table lists just over 300,000 distinct CDR3 sequences, about a fifth of them singletons. Sequencing was done on a sample of blood, either unsorted or a sorted T cell fraction (not recorded which). These receptors were taken from a female donor with ankylosing spondylitis or in good health (not recorded which).

This chain links TRBV27 with TRBJ2-1, with D tentatively TRBD2 (5 bases). Trimming took off 4 bases at V and 7 bases at J, with 14 bases between the two ends. The V gene's germline CDR1 is MNHEY and CDR2 SMNVEV (reference sequence). CDR3 length equals 14 residues. CDR3 protein: CASSWGEGRNEQFF. The CDR3, as DNA: TGTGCCAGCAGTTGGGGAGAAGGAAGGAATGAGCAGTTCTTC.

This clonotype was observed a handful of times. V and J are TRBV20-1 and TRBJ2-3, with 11 bases matching TRBD2. This CDR3 is built from 14 residues. Unmatched junction bases numbered 4, after V lost 6 bases and J lost 2 bases. CDR1 and CDR2 (germline): DFQATT, SNEGSKA (reference sequence). This chain's CDR3 is CSAVAGGNTDTQYF. Written as DNA, the CDR3 is TGCAGTGCAGTAGCGGGAGGGAACACAGATACGCAGTATTTT.

CDR3 in DNA: TGTGCCTGGAGTGTAGGGACGGGTTATGGCTACACCTTC. It specifies CAWSVGTGYGYTF. The chain couples TRBV30 to TRBJ1-2, with D possibly TRBD1 on 5 matching bases. Trimming cost V 0 bases and J 5 bases, with 10 bases left between them. The CDR3 loop spans 13 amino acids. The V gene's germline CDR1 is GTSNPN and CDR2 SVGIG (reference sequence). The full variable domain, completed using reference TRBV30 and TRBJ1-2, is SQTIHQWPATLVQPVGSPLSLECTVEGTSNPNLYWYRQAAGRGLQLLFYSVGIGQISSEVPQNLSASRPQDRQFILSSKKLLLSDSGFYLCAWSVGTGYGYTFGSGTRLTVV.

This clonotype was observed a handful of times. V gene TRBV20-1 combines with J gene TRBJ2-1, with D possibly matching TRBD2 (6 bases). This CDR3 region has 14 residues. Germline V lookup: CDR1 DFQATT, CDR2 SNEGSKA (reference sequence). V lost 3 bases and J lost 2, with 11 bases in between. CDR3 nucleotide sequence: TGCAGTGCTAGTTGGGACTCGACCTACAATGAGCAGTTCTTC. Translation: CSASWDSTYNEQFF.

This clonotype was observed many times. This chain connects TRBV4-2 to TRBJ1-1; maybe TRBD1 (6 bases). V lost 3 bases and J 3 bases, leaving 11 bases between the germline ends. CDR1 LGHNA and CDR2 YNFKEQ come from the germline V gene. The CDR3 loop spans 14 amino acids. The CDR3 is CASSQTGGDTEAFF. CDR3 DNA: TGTGCCAGCAGCCAGACAGGCGGTGACACTGAAGCTTTCTTT.

J is TRBJ2-5 and V is TRBV14, with 12 bases that match TRBD2. V shed 4 bases and J 4 bases; nucleotides not matched to a gene: 10. The CDR3 is 17 amino acids. Germline assignment: CDR1 SGHDN and CDR2 FVKESK. CDR3 loop: CASSRGYPGLAGETQYF. The CDR3 DNA reads TGTGCCAGCAGCCGAGGATATCCGGGACTAGCGGGAGAGACCCAGTACTTC. The full variable domain, with the rest looked up from reference TRBV14 and TRBJ2-5, is EAGVTQFPSHSVIEKGQTVTLRCDPISGHDNLYWYRRVMGKEIKFLLHFVKESKQDESGMPNNRFLAERTGGTYSTLKVQPAELEDSGVYFCASSRGYPGLAGETQYFGPGTRLLVL.

This clonotype was detected only a few times. V and J are TRBV10-3 and TRBJ2-5; 11 positions agree with TRBD1. The CDR3 is 15 residues long. CDR1 ENHRY and CDR2 SYGVKD come from the germline V gene. The trim removed 4 bases at V and 4 bases at J, leaving 5 bases unmatched. CDR3 protein: CAISGGDRGGETQYF. CDR3 coding DNA: TGTGCCATCAGTGGCGGGGACAGGGGGGGAGAGACCCAGTACTTC.

The CDR3 here is CASSSDLAGYNEQFF. CDR3 in DNA: TGTGCCAGCAGCTCGGACTTAGCGGGTTACAATGAGCAGTTCTTC. The J gene is TRBJ2-1, the V gene TRBV27; 7 nucleotides align to TRBD2. The length of the CDR3 is 15 residues. V shed 6 bases and J 4 bases; nucleotides not matched to a gene: 9. Germline assignment: CDR1 MNHEY and CDR2 SMNVEV (reference sequence).

This clonotype has a handful of counts. V and J are TRBV4-1 and TRBJ1-1; D unresolved. The V gene's germline CDR1 is MGHRA and CDR2 YSYEKL. CDR3 size: 15 residues. Trimming pared 0 bases from V and 1 base from J, leaving 9 bases between. The CDR3 loop reads CASSQDAQRNTEAFF. The CDR3 bases are TGCGCCAGCAGCCAAGACGCTCAGAGGAACACTGAAGCTTTCTTT.

There are a few counts of this clonotype. J is TRBJ1-5 and V is TRBV15; D is unresolved. Germline CDR1 and CDR2: LNHNV and YYDKDF (reference sequence). V gave up 0 bases and J gave up 0 bases, with 9 bases separating them. The CDR3 covers 16 residues. CDR3: CATSRDPDFSNQPQHF. The CDR3 DNA is TGTGCCACCAGCAGAGATCCAGACTTTAGCAATCAGCCCCAGCATTTT.

This clonotype has a handful of counts. V gene TRBV2 combines with J gene TRBJ2-3; possible D gene TRBD1, 5 bases. The germline V and J ends were trimmed by 7 bases and 2 bases, with 10 bases remaining between them. This CDR3 spans 13 amino acids. Germline assignment: CDR1 SNHLY and CDR2 FYNNEI. The CDR3 region is CASKRGDTDTQYF. The CDR3 DNA follows: TGTGCCAGCAAAAGGGGTGACACAGATACGCAGTATTTT.

V usage is TRBV12-3 or TRBV12-4 and J usage is TRBJ2-5; TRBD2 matches 10 bases. J lost 5 bases, V lost 8 bases, and 11 bases had no gene match. This CDR3 is 15 amino acids long. This chain's CDR3 is CASRIGLAERETQYF. The CDR3 DNA reads TGTGCCAGCCGAATCGGACTAGCGGAGCGGGAGACCCAGTACTTC.

This clonotype has at least ten counts. This chain joins TRBV6-4 and TRBJ1-2; TRBD1 matches 10 bases. This CDR3 spans 14 amino acids. Germline values: CDR1 MRHNA, CDR2 SNTAGT. Trimming took 2 bases from V and 8 from J; bases not matched to a gene: 5. Here the CDR3 DNA reads TGTGCCAGCAGTGACCCTGGGACAGGGGACGGCTACACCTTC. Residues: CASSDPGTGDGYTF.

This clonotype was seen many times. This chain links TRBV12-3 or TRBV12-4 with TRBJ1-1; 7 nucleotides match TRBD1. V gave up 3 bases and J gave up 4 bases; unmatched junction bases: 11. This CDR3 region has 16 residues. The CDR3 region is CASSLGSTGLGTEAFF. As DNA, the CDR3 is TGTGCCAGCAGTTTGGGGTCGACAGGGTTGGGCACTGAAGCTTTCTTT.

This clonotype was counted a few times. J is TRBJ2-5 and V is TRBV15; no clear D gene. CDR1 is LNHNV and CDR2 is YYDKDF in the germline V gene (reference sequence). Trimming removed 4 bases from V and 2 bases from J, with 8 bases in between. The CDR3 is 13 residues long. This chain's CDR3 is CATSNGQQETQYF. The CDR3 region has the DNA TGTGCCACCAGCAACGGGCAGCAAGAGACCCAGTACTTC.

The CDR3 loop reads CASSQRQTTTYEQYF. As DNA, the CDR3 is TGTGCCAGCAGCCAAAGGCAGACAACAACCTACGAGCAGTACTTC. The chain employs TRBV6-2 or TRBV6-3 and TRBJ2-7; D call uncertain. CDR3 length equals 15 residues. Germline values: CDR1 MNHEY, CDR2 SVGEGT. Deletions cut 6 bases from V and 2 bases from J, with 17 bases between.